This TCR beta chain came from a study of Ad26.COV2.S vaccination and SARS-CoV-2 variants (dated by TCRdb to the early 2020s). Study-level background: Vaccine-arm donors came from COV1001, a multicentre, randomized, double-blind, placebo-controlled phase I-IIa trial of Ad26.COV2.S in healthy adults. Throughout the experiments and outcome assessment, investigators stayed blinded to trial group allocation. Sequencing of the TCRbeta repertoire served to evaluate the specificity and breadth of SARS-CoV-2-reactive T cell receptors following Ad26.COV2.S vaccination. Participants in the trial were split at random into five groups of five each, receiving low-dose or high-dose Ad26.COV2.S once or twice, or else placebo on both occasions. A total of approximately 30 samples were included in the TCR-sequenced set, comprising around 19 Ad26.COV2.S vaccine recipients, 5 placebo recipients and 8 SARS-CoV-2 convalescent individuals. Ad26.COV2.S was administered intramuscularly at a dose of 5x10^10 or 1x10^11 viral particles, either as one shot or as two shots given 56 days apart. Study-level results and caveats: Ad26.COV2.S recipients had higher spike-specific TCR breadth than placebo recipients (P = 0.0014). The study was not powered to compare responses between vaccine doses or regimens. Substantial breadth of spike-specific CD8+ and CD4+ T cell responses was reported after vaccination. The authors noted that total T cell responses may have been underestimated by the TCR breadth and depth analyses. Vaccine and placebo recipients had similar non-spike TCR breadth, a finding consistent with the vaccine containing only spike.

The immunoSEQ Assay was the method used to sequence TCRbeta CDR3 regions. After extraction, genomic DNA underwent amplification by bias-controlled multiplex PCR, followed by high-throughput sequencing. The paper's data handling went like this. To quantify the absolute abundance of each unique TCRbeta CDR3 region, sequences were collapsed and filtered. T cell fraction was estimated by normalization of TCRbeta template counts to usable DNA, with usable DNA being measured through amplification of reference genes present in all nucleated cells. Repertoire TCRs were annotated as SARS-CoV-2-specific by exact matching of V gene, CDR3 amino acid sequence and J gene to a known reactive TCR set. MIRA supplied the reference SARS-CoV-2 TCR set, which was filtered for enrichment in COVID-19-positive ImmuneCODE repertoires so that public or cross-reactive TCRs were removed. Drawing on the MIRA antigens, annotated TCRs were analysed further at the level of specific ORF or position within ORF. Breadth was defined as annotated unique rearrangements over total unique productive rearrangements; depth was the summed frequency of those rearrangements. Group comparisons of TCR breadth used two-sided Wilcoxon rank-sum tests. In its TCRdb copy, this immuneACCESS table keeps in-frame sequences only and misses some clones. Where compared with another copy, unresolved V genes explain less than half of these, and the others have no known cause. From that table come the V and J calls and clone size; the DNA was used to work out D and trimming. The sample data list about 250,000 clones, and roughly 86% of these were observed just once. The top ten clones comprise about 3.1% of the sample.

This specimen's treatment or condition label, interpreted: around 19 received Ad26.COV2.S at low or high dose, single or two shots; roughly 5 received placebo; per-sample allocation not given. Repertoires of vaccine and placebo recipients were sequenced from samples collected on day 63 after the first injection. In Cohort 1b, roughly 25 adults aged 18-55 years were enrolled at a single site in Boston, USA, between 29 July and 7 August 2020. Ad26.COV2.S was a replication-incompetent adenovirus type 26 vector that expressed a prefusion-stabilized SARS-CoV-2 spike protein derived from the original Wuhan strain. Comment on this clone: It lacks a known antigen. No base quality information exists; no much larger clone differs at one position.

From the germline V gene (reference sequence), CDR1 is LNHNV and CDR2 is YYDKDF. The V end loses 1 base and the J end loses 1 base, and a stretch of 7 bases separates them. The CDR3 runs 14 residues from the cysteine to the phenylalanine. This entry keeps only the CDR3 DNA: 42 bases, framed from base 1. This sequence was found in a person between 18 and 65 years old who received the Ad26.COV2.S COVID-19 vaccine or a placebo. Recombination linked TRBV15 to TRBJ1-1; a confident D gene designation cannot be given. The source material was peripheral blood, sampled in a trial of Ad26.COV2.S vaccine versus placebo. The nucleotide sequence reads as follows: TGTGCCACCAGCAGAGGTCGGGAGAACACTGAAGCTTTCTTT. This is translated as CATSRGRENTEAFF.